The 5 T cell receptor beta chains reported below all come from one sample, sequenced in a study of naive and memory T cell subsets. Findings of the study overall: Naive repertoires, especially CD8, held a few larger clonotypes, possibly memory cells re-expressing CD45RA.

An equimolar mix of two oligonucleotides served as the beta constant-region primer for TRBC1 and TRBC2. Ligated cDNA was amplified by four rounds of PCR with nested alpha and beta constant-region primers and SP2. TCRdb passed the UMI-ligation and nested PCR reads through MiXCR, listing each CDR3 protein once. The data show roughly 100,000 distinct CDR3 sequences, about 14% seen once. Their recognized antigens are unknown. Sample: naive CD8+ T cells from blood. All receptors come from a human donor in good health.

This clonotype was recorded at least ten times. The chain has TRBV10-2 and TRBJ2-1; 7 bases align to TRBD1. This CDR3 is 13 amino acids long. Germline CDR1 reads WSHSY; CDR2 reads SAAADI. Losses at the gene ends were 7 bases for V and 3 bases for J; bases not matched to a gene: 3. CDR3 sequence: CASTRQGYNEQFF. DNA of the CDR3: TGCGCCAGCACAAGACAGGGCTACAATGAGCAGTTCTTC.

This clonotype was seen at least ten times. V usage is TRBV4-3 and J usage is TRBJ1-1; D gene uncertain. In germline, CDR1 is LGHNA, CDR2 YSLEER. The CDR3 runs 16 residues. The V and J ends lost 0 bases and 0 bases respectively, with 11 bases between them. The CDR3 loop reads CASSQDVPPLNTEAFF. For the CDR3, the DNA is TGCGCCAGCAGCCAAGATGTACCGCCATTGAACACTGAAGCTTTCTTT.

This chain connects TRBV4-2 to TRBJ2-7, with TRBD1 matching 10 bases. This CDR3 contains 15 residues. CDR1 and CDR2 (germline): LGHNA, YNFKEQ. The junction had 4 bases not matched to a gene; V was cut back by 0 bases and J by 5 bases. CDR3 DNA: TGTGCCAGCAGCCAAGACCGGACAGGGGGAGACGAGCAGTACTTC. Residues: CASSQDRTGGDEQYF.

There are a few counts of this clonotype. V usage is TRBV27 and J usage is TRBJ1-6, with TRBD1 matching 7 bases. Germline V gene data show CDR1 as MNHEY and CDR2 as SMNVEV (reference sequence). The CDR3 has 14 amino acids. With 6 bases clipped from V and 7 bases from J, the junction kept 6 bases outside the gene matches. CDR3 in amino acids: CASSDRVGNSPLHF. The CDR3, as DNA: TGTGCCAGCAGCGACAGGGTCGGGAATTCACCCCTCCACTTT.

There are many counts of this clonotype. CDR3 amino acids: CASSTTGSGTPTSPNNEQFF. The DNA of the CDR3 is TGTGCCAGCAGTACGACAGGTTCGGGGACGCCAACTAGTCCCAACAATGAGCAGTTCTTC. The chain recombines TRBV28 with TRBJ2-1; a weak D match, TRBD1 (6 bases). Per germline, CDR1 MDHEN and CDR2 SYDVKM. CDR3 length equals 20 residues. The V end lost 5 bases, the J end lost 5 bases, and 31 bases lay between the germline ends.